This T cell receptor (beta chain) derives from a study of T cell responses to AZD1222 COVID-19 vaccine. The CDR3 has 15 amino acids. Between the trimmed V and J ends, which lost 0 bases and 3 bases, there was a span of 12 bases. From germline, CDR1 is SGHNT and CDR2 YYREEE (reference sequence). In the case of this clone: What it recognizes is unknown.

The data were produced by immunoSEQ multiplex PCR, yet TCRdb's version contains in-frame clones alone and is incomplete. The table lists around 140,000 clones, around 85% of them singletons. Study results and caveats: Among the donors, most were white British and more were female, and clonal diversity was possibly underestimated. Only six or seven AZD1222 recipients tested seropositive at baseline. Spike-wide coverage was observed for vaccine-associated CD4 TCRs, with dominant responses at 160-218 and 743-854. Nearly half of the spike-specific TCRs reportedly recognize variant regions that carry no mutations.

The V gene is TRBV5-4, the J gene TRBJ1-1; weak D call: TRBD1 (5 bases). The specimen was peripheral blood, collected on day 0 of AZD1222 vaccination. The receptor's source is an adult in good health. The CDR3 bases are TGTGCCAGCAGCTTGGCGGGGGGAACTTACACTGAAGCTTTCTTT. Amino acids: CASSLAGGTYTEAFF.